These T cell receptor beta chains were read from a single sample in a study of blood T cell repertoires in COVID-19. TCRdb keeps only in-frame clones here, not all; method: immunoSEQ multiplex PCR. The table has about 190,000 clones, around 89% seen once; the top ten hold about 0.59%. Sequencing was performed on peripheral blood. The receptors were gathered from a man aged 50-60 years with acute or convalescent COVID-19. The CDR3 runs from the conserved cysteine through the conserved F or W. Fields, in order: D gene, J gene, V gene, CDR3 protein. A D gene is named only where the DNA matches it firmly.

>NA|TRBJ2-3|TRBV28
CASSPGMVSTQYF
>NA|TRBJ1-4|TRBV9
CASSVAGTNEKLFF
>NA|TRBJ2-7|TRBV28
CASSLPRRVLDF
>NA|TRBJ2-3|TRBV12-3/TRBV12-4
CASSLERSAQYF
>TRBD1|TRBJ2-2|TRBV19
CASSHLRGMNTGELFF
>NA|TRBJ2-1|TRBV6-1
CASRRRATSYNEQFF
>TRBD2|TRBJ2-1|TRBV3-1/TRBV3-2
CASRASGTSASGEQFF
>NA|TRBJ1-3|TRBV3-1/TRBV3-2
CASSQVGGSGNTIYF
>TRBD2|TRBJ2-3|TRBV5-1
CASSLGIQGGLAAITDTQYF
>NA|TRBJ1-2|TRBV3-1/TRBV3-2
CASSQTGIHGYTF
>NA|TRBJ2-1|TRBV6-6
CASTRSNEQFF
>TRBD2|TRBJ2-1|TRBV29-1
CTGLAGINEQFF
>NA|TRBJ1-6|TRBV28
CASRPGLGPNSPLHF
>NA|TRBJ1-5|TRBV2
CASSENWAGNQPQHF
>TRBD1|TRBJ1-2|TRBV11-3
CASSPCRGQRGGYTF
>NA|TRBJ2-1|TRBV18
CASSRDQTSHNEQFF
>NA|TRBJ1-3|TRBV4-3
CASSPDAGVHSGNTIYF
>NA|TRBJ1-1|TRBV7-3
CASRINGGTEAFF
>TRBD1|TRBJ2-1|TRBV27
CASSLGTGGHEQFF
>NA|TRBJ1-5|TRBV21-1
CASSKERTGYWQPQHF
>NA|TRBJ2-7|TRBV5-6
CASSFNYRGYEQYF
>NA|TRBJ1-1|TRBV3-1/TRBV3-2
CASSQLFRGTEAFF
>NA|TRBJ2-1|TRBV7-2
CASSRDTYNEQFF